This passage covers 12 T cell receptor beta chains from one sample sequenced in a study of beta chain features in type 1 diabetes. As every portion of the isolated RNA was reverse transcribed, the sequencing read expressed TCRB transcripts. Data came from immunoSEQ multiplex PCR; TCRdb stores just in-frame clones and leaves some out. Of some 25,000 clones in the sample, roughly two thirds were seen once. The sample consisted of Tregs from blood. These receptors all come from a woman aged 40 to 49 in good health.

The V and J genes are TRBV27 and TRBJ2-7; 8 bases line up with TRBD2. Germline V gene sequence: CDR1 MNHEY, CDR2 SMNVEV (reference sequence). CDR3 length: 15 amino acids. V was clipped by 3 bases and J by 7 bases; unmatched bases: 11. The CDR3 loop is CASSFRRGGAWEQYF. In nucleotides, the CDR3 is TGTGCCAGCAGTTTTCGCCGGGGGGGGGCCTGGGAGCAGTACTTC.

This clone has a single count. This rearrangement joins TRBV5-1 to TRBJ1-1; TRBD1 matches at 7 bases. Germline values: CDR1 SGHRS, CDR2 YFSETQ. CDR3 length equals 14 residues. Germline trimming cut 6 bases from V and 0 bases from J; bases unmatched to any gene: 5. This chain's CDR3 is CASTGTAMNTEAFF. The CDR3 DNA follows: TGCGCCAGCACCGGGACAGCTATGAACACTGAAGCTTTCTTT.

This clone was counted a single time. The CDR3 protein is CASSPSATNEKLFF. In DNA, the CDR3 is TGTGCCAGCTCCCCTTCCGCAACTAATGAAAAACTGTTTTTT. This chain joins TRBV18 and TRBJ1-4, with D hard to call. The V gene lost 6 bases and the J gene lost 0 bases, with 8 bases spanning the gap. This CDR3 is 14 amino acids long. The germline V gene encodes CDR1 KGHSH and CDR2 LQKENI.

The J gene is TRBJ2-3, the V gene TRBV7-2, with 13 bases identical to TRBD2. Per germline, CDR1 SGHTA and CDR2 FQGNSA. Trimming at V came to 5 bases and at J to 4 bases, leaving 3 bases not matched to a gene. This CDR3 is built from 15 residues. CDR3 sequence reads: CASSTLAGGSDTQYF. In DNA form, the CDR3 reads TGTGCCAGCAGCACACTAGCGGGGGGGTCAGATACGCAGTATTTT.

V and J are TRBV5-6 and TRBJ2-1; the D gene is possibly TRBD2 (6 bases). This CDR3 contains 12 residues. CDR1 and CDR2 (germline): SGHDT, YYEEEE. Trimming took 2 bases from V and 9 from J, leaving 9 bases between them. The CDR3 DNA follows: TGTGCCAGCAGCTTCGGAGGGATTGAGCAGTTCTTC. Translating gives CASSFGGIEQFF.

The V and J genes are TRBV29-1 and TRBJ1-5; TRBD1 might be the D (6 bases). Germline V gives CDR1 SQVTM, CDR2 ANQGSEA. V lost 4 bases and J 3 bases, leaving 10 bases between the germline ends. The length of the CDR3 is 13 residues. CDR3 sequence reads: CSVGQGLNQPQHF. The CDR3 nucleotides read TGCAGCGTTGGCCAGGGGCTCAATCAGCCCCAGCATTTT.

This clone was found a few times. The chain carries TRBV7-9 and TRBJ2-5, with 7 bases fitting TRBD1. This CDR3 has 14 amino acids. V lost 4 bases and J lost 4; bases outside the gene matches: 6. Looked up from germline, CDR1 is SEHNR and CDR2 is FQNEAQ (reference sequence). The CDR3 DNA reads TGTGCCAGCAGCTCAAACAGGGGTGGAGAGACCCAGTACTTC. Protein: CASSSNRGGETQYF.

This sequence joins TRBV5-1 and TRBJ1-2; D call uncertain. Germline V gene sequence: CDR1 SGHRS, CDR2 YFSETQ. Trimming took off 2 bases at V and 3 bases at J, with 8 bases between the two ends. The CDR3 contains 13 residues. CDR3 region: CASSLRGDYGYTF. CDR3 DNA: TGCGCCAGCAGCTTAAGAGGCGACTATGGCTACACCTTC. Looking up the rest from reference TRBV5-1 and TRBJ1-2 gives the full variable domain: KAGVTQTPRYLIKTRGQQVTLSCSPISGHRSVSWYQQTPGQGLQFLFEYFSETQRNKGNFPGRFSGRQFSNSRSEMNVSTLELGDSALYLCASSLRGDYGYTFGSGTRLTVV.

The gene calls are TRBV11-2 and TRBJ1-1, with D uncertain. The V gene lost 2 bases and the J gene lost 4 bases, with 8 bases spanning the gap. The CDR3 covers 13 residues. In germline, CDR1 is SGHAT, CDR2 FQNNGV. The CDR3 here is CASSLWASTEAFF. The CDR3 DNA reads TGTGCCAGCAGCTTATGGGCATCCACTGAAGCTTTCTTT. Supplemented by reference TRBV11-2 and TRBJ1-1, the full variable domain reads EAGVAQSPRYKIIEKRQSVAFWCNPISGHATLYWYQQILGQGPKLLIQFQNNGVVDDSQLPKDRFSAERLKGVDSTLKIQPAKLEDSAVYLCASSLWASTEAFFGQGTRLTVV.

This clone came up a few times. The chain combines TRBV6-1 with TRBJ2-7; 7 nucleotides line up with TRBD1. After removal of 0 bases from V and 3 bases from J, the junction contained 5 bases not matched to a gene. CDR1 is MNHNS, CDR2 SASEGT, per germline. The CDR3 contains 15 residues. CDR3 sequence reads: CASSEAVGQIYEQYF. CDR3 coding DNA: TGTGCCAGCAGTGAAGCGGTGGGACAGATCTACGAGCAGTACTTC.

The rearrangement uses TRBV5-5 and TRBJ2-2, with TRBD2 matching over 7 bases. This CDR3 comprises 15 residues. CDR1 SGHKS and CDR2 YYEKEE come from the germline V gene (reference sequence). With V trimmed by 4 bases and J by 7 bases, 10 bases remained unmatched. The CDR3 spells CASSGRLAIFGELFF. CDR3 nucleotide sequence: TGTGCCAGCAGCGGGAGACTAGCTATATTCGGGGAGCTGTTTTTT.

V is TRBV21-1 and J is TRBJ1-1; the table gives TRBD1 as D, unverified against the DNA. TRBV21-1 is a documented pseudogene. This CDR3 is 13 amino acids long. For the CDR3, the DNA is TGTGCCAGCAGCAAATCCGGGACAGGGTGCCCTTTCTTT. Its translation is CASSKSGTGCPFF.